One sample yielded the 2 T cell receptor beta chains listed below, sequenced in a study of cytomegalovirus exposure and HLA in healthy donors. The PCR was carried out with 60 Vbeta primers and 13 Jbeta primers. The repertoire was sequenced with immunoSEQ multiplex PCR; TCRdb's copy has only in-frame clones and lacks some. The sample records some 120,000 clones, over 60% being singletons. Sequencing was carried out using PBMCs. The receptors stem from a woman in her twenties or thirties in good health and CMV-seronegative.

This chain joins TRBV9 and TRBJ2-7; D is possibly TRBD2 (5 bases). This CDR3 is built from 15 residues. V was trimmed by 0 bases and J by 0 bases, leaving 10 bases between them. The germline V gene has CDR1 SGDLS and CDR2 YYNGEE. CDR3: CASSVEGSDSYEQYF. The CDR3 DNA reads TGTGCCAGCAGCGTAGAGGGTAGCGACTCCTACGAGCAGTACTTC.

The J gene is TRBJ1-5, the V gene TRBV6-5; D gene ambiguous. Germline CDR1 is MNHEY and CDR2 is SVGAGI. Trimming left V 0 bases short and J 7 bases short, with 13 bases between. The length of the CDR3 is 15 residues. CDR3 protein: CASSYSRTGSQPQHF. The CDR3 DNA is TGTGCCAGCAGTTACTCTCGGACGGGGTCCCAGCCCCAGCATTTT.